These 3 T cell receptor beta chains were all obtained from the same sample, sequenced in a study of cytomegalovirus exposure and HLA in healthy donors (dated by TCRdb to 2017 to 2019). The library was made by the immunoSEQ multiplex PCR assay. A mixture of 60 forward primers for TCR Vbeta segments and 13 reverse primers for TCR Jbeta segments was used in the multiplex PCR. Drawn from immuneACCESS, this table holds only the in-frame rearrangements with V and J called that TCRdb kept. Clones are partly lost; checked studies trace under half to an unresolved V gene and leave the rest unexplained. The data table for this sample lists 190,000 or so clones. The top ten clones comprise approximately 0.74% of the sample. The sequencing input was PBMCs. These receptors originate from a boy aged 5-17 years in good health and CMV-seronegative.

J is TRBJ1-1 and V is TRBV28; 7 bases align to TRBD1. CDR3 length equals 14 residues. Trimming took 7 bases from V and 0 from J; bases not matched to a gene: 5. Germline lookup yields CDR1 MDHEN and CDR2 SYDVKM. CDR3: CASIEQGMNTEAFF. The CDR3, as DNA: TGTGCCAGCATAGAACAGGGGATGAACACTGAAGCTTTCTTT.

This chain links TRBV2 with TRBJ1-1; TRBD1 is a possible D gene (6 bases). The CDR3 runs to 15 residues. V lost 4 bases, J lost 5 bases, and 17 bases lay in between. CDR1 is SNHLY and CDR2 is FYNNEI in the germline V gene. The CDR3 loop reads CASSAQGRGGTEAFF. CDR3 nucleotide sequence: TGTGCCAGCAGTGCCCAGGGGAGGGGGGGTACTGAAGCTTTCTTT.

This rearrangement joins TRBV28 to TRBJ1-1; D remains ambiguous. V shed 1 base and J shed 10 bases, with 13 bases lying between them. This CDR3 spans 13 amino acids. Looked up from germline, CDR1 is MDHEN and CDR2 is SYDVKM. Here the CDR3 reads CASSLSGQPRAFF. CDR3 DNA: TGTGCCAGCAGTTTATCAGGTCAGCCCCGAGCTTTCTTT.